These T cell receptor beta chains were read from a single sample in a study of beta chain features in type 1 diabetes. Profiled with immunoSEQ multiplex PCR; TCRdb holds only in-frame clones, not every one. The repertoire holds 20,000 to 30,000 clones, about two thirds seen once, with around 4% in the top ten. The sequenced sample consisted of Tregs from blood. The receptors originated from a man younger than 30 with type 1 diabetes. CDR3s include the opening cysteine and the closing phenylalanine or tryptophan. Fields, in order: D gene, CDR3 length, V gene, CDR3 protein. The D gene is left open where the match is weak.

>TRBD1|15|TRBV29-1
CSVAAPGQGFYEQYF
>TRBD2|17|TRBV27
CASSLIAGGFNYNEQFF
>.|14|TRBV6-5
CASSYSRRGGGYTF
>.|15|TRBV5-1
CASREQGIGNEKLFF
>TRBD1|16|TRBV10-3
CAISDSRQGASNEQFF
>TRBD1|14|TRBV28
CASRRTGGQGEQYF
>.|15|TRBV7-2
CASSSNPTSPNTQYF
>TRBD2|16|TRBV5-1
CASSPGGTSVLNEQFF
>.|13|TRBV29-1
CSVDLSLGDTQYF
>TRBD1|14|TRBV5-4
CASSLEGGQETQYF
>TRBD1|15|TRBV28
CASSSTGNAYNEQFF
>TRBD2|14|TRBV30
CAWRGLAGDPQRYF
>TRBD1|14|TRBV19
CASVGGQAGETQYF
>TRBD2|17|TRBV4-2
CASSQVGDYSHQETQYF
>.|12|TRBV28
CASLGANQPQHF
>.|14|TRBV7-2
CASSFPYLTGELFF